This TCR beta chain stems from a study of OX40 agonist ivuxolimab in advanced cancers. The overall study: Earlier treatment with anti-PD-1, anti-PD-L1 or anti-CTLA-4 was permitted, and under 50% had received some. The study, taken as a whole, reports: Also showing low normalized T-cell clonal expansion were some of the nonresponders. Among the least clonally expanded were partial responders at 0.1-3.0 mg/kg.

This clone was counted only a few times. Its cognate antigen is unknown. The CDR3 has 14 amino acids. Looked up from germline, CDR1 is LNHDA and CDR2 is SQIVND (reference sequence). V lost 6 bases and J 2 bases, leaving 11 bases between the germline ends. TCRdb's copy holds only in-frame clones and misses some; the assay was immunoSEQ multiplex PCR. The repertoire has tens of thousands of clones, about nine tenths of them found once; the top ten carry around 1%. This receptor was obtained from an adult with an advanced solid tumor such as melanoma, head and neck, liver or kidney cancer. The V gene is TRBV19, the J gene TRBJ1-5; D is uncertain. The sample here was CD4+ or CD8+ T cells sorted from blood, taken in a trial of the OX40 agonist ivuxolimab. CDR3 DNA sequence: TGTGCCAGTAGAGGTTCTTCTGGCAATCAGCCCCAGCATTTT. Its translation: CASRGSSGNQPQHF.